This TCR beta chain was obtained from a study of shared clonotypes between healthy human individuals. The CDR3 totals 17 residues. CDR1 is SGHRS and CDR2 is YFSETQ in the germline V gene. V lost 4 bases to trimming and J lost 8 bases; unmatched junction nucleotides: 15. Profiling relied on immunoSEQ multiplex PCR, and the TCRdb table lists in-frame clones only, not all of them. The table lists around 480,000 clones, roughly 79% of them singletons. This receptor was taken from a woman aged 35 to 49 in good health. Some clones in this sample may be carry-over from other donors' samples. Sequenced material: PBMCs. V and J are TRBV5-1 and TRBJ2-1; 10 bases align to TRBD2. The DNA of the CDR3 is TGCGCCAGCAGCCCGCTGGGGGCTAGCGGGGGAGGGCATGAGCAGTTCTTC. Translating it yields CASSPLGASGGGHEQFF.